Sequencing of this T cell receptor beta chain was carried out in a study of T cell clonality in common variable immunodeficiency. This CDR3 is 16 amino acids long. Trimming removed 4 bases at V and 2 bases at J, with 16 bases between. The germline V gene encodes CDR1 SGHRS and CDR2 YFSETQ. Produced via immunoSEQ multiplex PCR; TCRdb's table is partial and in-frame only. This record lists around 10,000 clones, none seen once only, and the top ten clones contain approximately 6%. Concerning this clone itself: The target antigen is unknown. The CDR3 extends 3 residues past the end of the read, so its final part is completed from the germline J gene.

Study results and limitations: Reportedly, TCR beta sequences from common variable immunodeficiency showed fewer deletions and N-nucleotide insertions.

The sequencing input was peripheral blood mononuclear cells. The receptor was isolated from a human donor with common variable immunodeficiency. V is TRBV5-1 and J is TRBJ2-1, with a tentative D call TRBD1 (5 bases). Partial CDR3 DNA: TGCGCCAGCAGCCGCGTCCCGGACAAAACCTACAATGAG. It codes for CASSRVPDKTYNE. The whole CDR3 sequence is CASSRVPDKTYNEQFF.